The clone carrying this T cell receptor gamma chain has a handful of counts. Antigen specificity is unknown. The CDR3 spans 14 residues. The trim removed 0 bases at V and 5 bases at J, leaving 7 bases unmatched. Per germline, CDR1 VTNTFY and CDR2 YDVSTARD (reference sequence). The source of the sample is a study of Vδ1+ human thymocytes. Sequences come from RNA converted to cDNA by reverse transcription. Multiplex PCR used pooled V-gene forward primers and a constant-region reverse primer to amplify CDR3s. TCRdb re-called the multiplex PCR reads using CATT. The data hold 36,000 or so gamma-chain clones, with 20% observed a single time. Whole-study findings and limits: Thymic TRG and TRD repertoires appeared highly polyclonal, with Gaussian CDR3 length distributions.

V is TRGV3 and J is TRGJ1 or TRGJ2. The sequencing sample was made of Vdelta1+ gamma-delta thymocytes from the thymus. The sample's subset: FACS-sorted CD3+ TCRalphabeta- TCRVdelta1+ TCRVdelta2- thymocytes. The clonotype was recovered from a girl less than two years old who had congenital heart surgery. The CDR3 region is CATWDRRQHYKKLF. The CDR3 nucleotides read TGTGCCACCTGGGACAGGCGACAGCATTATAAGAAACTCTTT.